This paragraph reports one T cell receptor beta chain. Its antigen is unknown. The junction shows a germline mismatch at one end, possibly a read error. The sample is drawn from a study of glioma-infiltrating T cells (dated by TCRdb to about 2016). With regard to the full study: The study sequenced TCR alpha- and beta-chain repertoires from glioma tissue, from non-neoplastic brain tissue and from matched peripheral blood mononuclear cells. To measure how far tissue and blood T-cell populations diverged, each tissue-infiltrating repertoire was compared against the peripheral blood repertoire of the same patient. The paired cohort comprised three low-grade glioma patients, roughly 8 primary glioblastoma patients and three non-glioma patients contributing non-neoplastic brain tissue.

General conclusions and limits of the study: In non-neoplastic patients, VJ-independent divergence between tissue and blood fell below expectation, whereas in all gliomas, and especially in low-grade gliomas, the divergence rose above expectation. Group comparisons rested on small numbers: three non-neoplastic, three low-grade glioma and several glioblastoma patients. Very few CDR3 sequences were shared between tissue and blood, attributed to high CDR3 diversity and limited sampling.

TCR alpha and beta CDR3 regions were amplified with the iRepertoire nested amplicon-rescue multiplex PCR (arm-PCR) platform from RNA. One-step reverse transcription and amplification used about 95-400 ng of tissue mRNA or PBMC total RNA as input. After bead purification, a secondary multiplex PCR added Illumina adapters, and libraries were gel-purified between 200 and 400 bp. Demultiplexing relied on internal 6-nucleotide barcodes carried by the libraries. Sequencing of libraries was performed on an Illumina MiSeq with 2x220 or 2x250 nucleotide paired-end reads. On the authors' methods: Paired reads were merged with FLASH 1.2.11 and aligned to the GRCh37 human genome with BWA-MEM before extracting TRA and TRB reads. An IMGT-derived reference of cassette sequences and CDR3 motifs, with pseudogenes included, was used for V and J assignment. Reads were translated in three frames, and productive CDR3s were defined as those with a C...FGXG motif and no stop codons. Unique combinations of V-J cassette pair and CDR3 amino acid sequence were defined as clonotypes. Filtering of reads was based on Hamming distance, with the threshold set by the sequence error rate of each sample in mapped regions. TCRdb ran its own pipeline on the public reads, namely fastp trimming at Q25 and MiXCR clone calling, and kept in-frame beta chains. Entries that share a CDR3 protein sequence are merged under the most common genes and DNA. The V and J calls and clone size are TCRdb's, not the authors'. The sample table holds approximately 20,000 distinct CDR3 sequences, of which about 22% were seen once. The ten biggest clones cover under 15% of the sample.

Spanning cysteine to phenylalanine, the CDR3 consists of 13 amino acids. The retained sequence is limited to the CDR3, 39 bases, with the frame set at the first base. CDR1 DFQATT and CDR2 SNEGSKA were looked up in the germline V gene (reference sequence). Sequencing was performed on glioma tissue, nonneoplastic brain tissue, or PBMCs (not recorded which). This TCR was sampled from a human donor with low-grade glioma or glioblastoma, undergoing nonglioma brain surgery, or in good health (not recorded which). The V gene is TRBV20-1 and the J gene is TRBJ2-7; a confident D gene designation cannot be given. The CDR3: CSAARNTAYERYF. The DNA reads as follows: TGCAGTGCTGCCCGGAACACCGCGTACGAGCGGTACTTC.